This passage covers 9 T cell receptor beta chains from one sample sequenced in a study of T-cell memory formation after mild COVID-19. TCRdb re-called the 5' RACE reads through MiXCR, storing one row per CDR3 protein. The data contain roughly 160,000 distinct CDR3 sequences, 11% of them seen just once; the ten biggest clones take up 3.8%. Sample: PBMCs or a T cell subset sorted from them (not recorded which). Receptors were obtained from a man between 18 and 29 years old who had mild COVID-19 (a few samples of this study predate the infection). Cell type and time point are not known.

This clonotype came up many times. V usage is TRBV6-6 and J usage is TRBJ1-5, with D unclear. The CDR3 contains 12 residues. Germline CDR1 is MNHNY and CDR2 is SVGAGI (reference sequence). CDR3 sequence reads: CGAAVGGQPQHF. DNA of the CDR3: TGTGGGGCCGCGGTGGGAGGTCAGCCCCAGCATTTT.

The chain links TRBV4-2 to TRBJ2-5, with a weak D call TRBD2 (7 bases). CDR3 length equals 16 residues. From germline, CDR1 is LGHNA and CDR2 YNFKEQ. Trimming removed 4 bases at V and 2 bases at J, with 17 bases between. CDR3 protein: CASSPSLGGGQETQYF. The CDR3 bases are TGTGCCAGCAGCCCTTCGTTAGGGGGAGGGCAAGAGACCCAGTACTTC.

The rearrangement links TRBV24-1 to TRBJ2-5; 8 positions agree with TRBD2. There are 15 residues in the CDR3. V shed 4 bases and J 2 bases; nucleotides not matched to a gene: 5. Germline V gene data show CDR1 as KGHDR and CDR2 as SFDVKD. The CDR3 region has the DNA TGTGCCACCAGTGAGGCCGGGGGGGGTCAAGAGACCCAGTACTTC. Protein: CATSEAGGGQETQYF.

The chain carries TRBV5-1 and TRBJ2-1; possibly TRBD2 for D (5 bases). Deletions cut 0 bases from V and 2 bases from J, with 12 bases between. The germline V gene has CDR1 SGHRS and CDR2 YFSETQ. The CDR3 has 16 amino acids. This chain's CDR3 is CASSLAGLLAYNEQFF. The CDR3 region has the DNA TGCGCCAGCAGCTTGGCCGGACTCTTGGCCTACAATGAGCAGTTCTTC.

This clonotype was seen a few times. The chain uses TRBV20-1 and TRBJ2-3, with a tentative D call TRBD2 (7 bases). Germline V CDR1 and CDR2: DFQATT, SNEGSKA (reference sequence). V was cut by 4 bases and J by 5 bases, with 22 bases left in between. This CDR3 is 16 amino acids long. The CDR3 DNA reads as TGCAGTGCTACAGATGTACGGGGGGCTTTGGGAGATACGCAGTATTTT. This codes for CSATDVRGALGDTQYF.

This clonotype was seen more than once but under ten times. The rearrangement joins TRBV7-8 to TRBJ1-1; 8 bases are shared with TRBD1. CDR3 length equals 18 residues. V was pared by 0 bases and J by 0 bases, with 9 bases of the junction left unmatched. Germline CDR1 is SGHVS and CDR2 is FQNEAQ. The CDR3 nucleotides are TGTGCCAGCAGCTTAGCGACAGGGGCCAAGTGGGTGAACACTGAAGCTTTCTTT. Amino acids: CASSLATGAKWVNTEAFF.

This clonotype was counted a few times. V gene TRBV2 combines with J gene TRBJ2-2; tentatively, D is TRBD1 or TRBD2 (5 bases each). This CDR3 spans 16 amino acids. The V gene's germline CDR1 is SNHLY and CDR2 FYNNEI. V gave up 4 bases and J gave up 4 bases, with 16 bases separating them. CDR3 residues: CASSGGAGGVTGELFF. CDR3 sequence (DNA): TGTGCCAGCAGTGGTGGGGCAGGAGGAGTCACCGGGGAGCTGTTTTTT.

This chain links TRBV6-5 with TRBJ1-2; D gene ambiguous. Germline CDR1 is MNHEY and CDR2 is SVGAGI. Deletions cut 1 base from V and 5 bases from J, with 17 bases between. The CDR3 runs to 16 residues. The CDR3 region has the DNA TGTGCCAGCAGTTACTTGGGAGGGAACCACTGGTATGGCTACACCTTC. It is translated as CASSYLGGNHWYGYTF.

This clonotype was counted many times. This chain uses TRBV6-2 or TRBV6-3 with TRBJ2-2; 9 bases match TRBD1. The length of the CDR3 is 15 residues. CDR1 is MNHEY, CDR2 SVGEGT, per germline. With 5 bases clipped from V and 6 bases from J, the junction kept 7 bases outside the gene matches. The CDR3 loop is CASSAQGAPPGELFF. The DNA for the CDR3 is TGTGCCAGCAGTGCACAGGGGGCGCCCCCCGGGGAGCTGTTTTTT.